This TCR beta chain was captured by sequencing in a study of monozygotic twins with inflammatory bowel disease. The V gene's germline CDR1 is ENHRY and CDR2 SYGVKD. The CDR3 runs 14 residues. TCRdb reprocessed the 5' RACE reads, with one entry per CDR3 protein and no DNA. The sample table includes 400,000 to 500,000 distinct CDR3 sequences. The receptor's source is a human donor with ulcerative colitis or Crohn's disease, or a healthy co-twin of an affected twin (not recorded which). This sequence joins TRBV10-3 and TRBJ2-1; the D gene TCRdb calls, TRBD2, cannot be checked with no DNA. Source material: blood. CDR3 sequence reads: CAIEGTSTKNEQFF.